One and the same sample provided the 5 T cell receptor delta chains below, sequenced in a study of gamma-delta T cells after stem cell transplantation. TCRdb ran CATT on the RT-PCR reads. Here the sample spans around 3,000 delta-chain clones, around 1.5% being singletons. What was sequenced was gamma-delta T cells. Receptor source: a human donor. It is not recorded whose cells these are; they may come from a transplant donor.

Within the sample, this clone is large. The same CDR3 is also encoded by other DNA sequences in this sample. The chain links TRDV2 to TRDJ3, with unresolved D. The V and J ends lost 3 bases and 12 bases respectively, with 11 bases between them. The length of the CDR3 is 13 residues. Germline loops: CDR1 GEAIGNYY, CDR2 EKD. The CDR3 loop reads CACDAVDDRQMFF. CDR3 DNA sequence: TGTGCCTGTGACGCGGTGGATGACCGACAGATGTTTTTC.

This clone has just a few counts. TCRdb has a much larger clone's protein, which differs at residue 13 from the translation of this DNA, likely because of a read error; what is shown is the protein translated from the DNA. The J gene is TRDJ2, the V gene TRDV2, with 8 positions matching TRDD3. The CDR3 loop spans 15 amino acids. Germline V lookup: CDR1 GEAIGNYY, CDR2 EKD. CDR3 region: CACDAAGGGAAQPFF. The CDR3 DNA reads as TGTGCCTGTGACGCCGCTGGGGGAGGGGCAGCACAACCCTTCTTT.

The chain has TRDV2 and TRDJ3, with 9 nucleotides matching TRDD3. Trimming removed 0 bases from V and 0 bases from J; junction bases left unmatched: 14. Germline V CDR1 and CDR2: GEAIGNYY, EKD. This CDR3 region has 22 residues. CDR3 nucleotides: TGTGCCTGTGACACCGTCGACAAAACTGGGGGACCAAGCTCCTGGGACACCCGACAGATGTTTTTC. Amino acids: CACDTVDKTGGPSSWDTRQMFF.

This clone was counted between two and nine times. This DNA's translation and the protein TCRdb lists, from a much larger clone, do not match at residue 5, likely due to a read error; the protein shown is translated from the DNA. The chain is built from TRDV2 and TRDJ1; TRDD3 might be the D (6 bases). This CDR3 contains 17 residues. Germline V CDR1 and CDR2: GEAIGNYY, EKD. V gave up 2 bases and J gave up 2 bases, with 20 bases separating them. The DNA for the CDR3 is TGTGCCTGTGACAGTGTGGGGGCTCCAGTTGTGACCGATAAACTCATCTTT. This translates into CACDSVGAPVVTDKLIF.

Only a few counts were recorded for this clone. This sequence is one base from a far larger clone and is likely a read error. The sample carries other DNA sequences with the same CDR3. The chain couples TRDV2 to TRDJ1; 11 positions agree with TRDD3. Per germline, CDR1 GEAIGNYY and CDR2 EKD. The CDR3 length is 17 residues. CDR3 bases: TGTGCCTGCGACACTGTGGGGGATACGCTCGGTATTCATAAACTCATCTTT. Translation: CACDTVGDTLGIHKLIF.